The 27 T cell receptor beta chains given below trace back to one sample, sequenced in a study of OX40 agonist ivuxolimab in advanced cancers. Sequenced by immunoSEQ multiplex PCR; TCRdb stores in-frame clones only, minus some. The sample lists about 76,000 clones; about 87% were seen once. Sample: CD4+ or CD8+ T cells sorted from blood, taken in a trial of the OX40 agonist ivuxolimab. All receptors derive from an adult with an advanced solid tumor such as melanoma, head and neck, liver or kidney cancer.

This chain uses TRBV30 with TRBJ2-7, with TRBD1 matching over 10 bases. There are 19 residues in the CDR3. Germline CDR1 GTSNPN, CDR2 SVGIG (reference sequence). The J segment lost 2 bases and the V segment lost 2 bases, leaving 18 bases of the junction unmatched. The CDR3 DNA is TGTGCCTGGAGTTTACGACGGGACAGGGGTAGGGTACGACCCTACGAGCAGTACTTC. Translating gives CAWSLRRDRGRVRPYEQYF.

The chain links TRBV4-1 to TRBJ1-6; possible D gene TRBD1, 5 bases. The CDR3 length is 19 residues. Germline CDR1 reads MGHRA; CDR2 reads YSYEKL. Trimming stripped 0 bases from V and 2 bases from J, with 17 bases between. CDR3 loop: CASSQDRGLLPTYNSPLHF. For the CDR3, the DNA is TGCGCCAGCAGCCAAGATAGGGGACTGCTCCCAACCTATAATTCACCCCTCCACTTT.

This clone was detected once. The CDR3 DNA is TGTGCCAGCAGCACAGGGAATAGCAATCAGCCCCAGCATTTT. Residues: CASSTGNSNQPQHF. The gene calls are TRBV7-9 and TRBJ1-5; TRBD1 is a possible D gene (6 bases). The V end lost 5 bases, the J end lost 0 bases, and 8 bases lay between the germline ends. Germline V gives CDR1 SEHNR, CDR2 FQNEAQ (reference sequence). The length of the CDR3 is 14 residues.

J is TRBJ2-5 and V is TRBV20-1; D not resolved. Germline V gene sequence: CDR1 DFQATT, CDR2 SNEGSKA (reference sequence). This CDR3 region has 11 residues. Trimming stripped 5 bases from V and 5 bases from J, with 9 bases between. This CDR3 reads CSALGSETQYF. The DNA of the CDR3 is TGCAGTGCTTTGGGTTCCGAGACCCAGTACTTC.

The chain is built from TRBV7-2 and TRBJ2-7; possible D gene TRBD1, 6 bases. V lost 3 bases, J lost 4 bases, and 19 bases lay in between. Germline V lookup: CDR1 SGHTA, CDR2 FQGNSA. The CDR3 covers 16 residues. CDR3 residues: CASSFSPLTGEYEQYF. CDR3 nucleotide sequence: TGTGCCAGCAGCTTCTCCCCTCTGACAGGAGAATACGAGCAGTACTTC.

The V call is TRBV11-2, the J call TRBJ2-7, with 8 bases matching TRBD1. With V trimmed by 5 bases and J by 5 bases, 8 bases remained unmatched. This CDR3 comprises 14 residues. Germline values: CDR1 SGHAT, CDR2 FQNNGV. CDR3 nucleotides: TGTGCCAGCAGCCGGACAGGGAGGATCAACGAGCAGTACTTC. This codes for CASSRTGRINEQYF.

The chain combines TRBV19 with TRBJ2-5; 8 nucleotides align to TRBD1. J was trimmed by 5 bases and V by 5 bases; bases with no gene match: 7. CDR1 is LNHDA, CDR2 SQIVND, per germline (reference sequence). The CDR3 runs 14 residues. The CDR3 nucleotides read TGTGCCAGTAGTCCCGACAGGGGCCGGGAGACCCAGTACTTC. Translation: CASSPDRGRETQYF.

The chain uses TRBV27 and TRBJ2-5, with D unclear. The J call is doubtful: the DNA matches TRBJ2-7 better. Germline V gene data show CDR1 as MNHEY and CDR2 as SMNVEV (reference sequence). The CDR3 extends over 13 amino acids. The CDR3 DNA reads as TGTGCCAGCAGTTTTAGTTTTGGTTACGAGCAGTACTTC. This codes for CASSFSFGYEQYF.

This clone was seen only once. The rearrangement uses TRBV18 and TRBJ1-1; D might be TRBD1 (6 bases). The CDR3 loop spans 18 amino acids. CDR1 and CDR2 (germline): KGHSH, LQKENI. Trimming took off 1 base at V and 6 bases at J, with 24 bases between the two ends. As DNA, the CDR3 is TGTGCCAGCTCACCACAGTGGGGTACGGGCGCAGGGGCCGCTGAAGCTTTCTTT. Its protein is CASSPQWGTGAGAAEAFF.

This clone was seen just once. The genes are TRBV19 and TRBJ1-4, with 7 bases aligning to TRBD1. This CDR3 is 16 amino acids long. Germline assignment: CDR1 LNHDA and CDR2 SQIVND (reference sequence). Unmatched junction bases numbered 12, after V lost 4 bases and J lost 7 bases. CDR3 in amino acids: CASSKSRDSHREKLFF. The CDR3 DNA sequence: TGTGCCAGTAGTAAAAGCCGGGACAGTCATCGTGAAAAACTGTTTTTT.

The CDR3 bases are TGTGCCAGCAGCTTAGCGGGTGGAGTCGCCCCCGGCTACACCTTC. It codes for CASSLAGGVAPGYTF. The genes are TRBV7-2 and TRBJ1-2; D is unresolved. V lost 0 bases, J lost 8 bases, and 16 bases lay in between. The CDR3 contains 15 residues. Germline lookup yields CDR1 SGHTA and CDR2 FQGNSA.

V usage is TRBV5-1 and J usage is TRBJ2-3; D remains ambiguous. This CDR3 comprises 14 residues. Trimming left V 3 bases short and J 4 bases short, with 12 bases between. Germline V CDR1 and CDR2: SGHRS, YFSETQ. The CDR3 DNA reads as TGCGCCAGCAGCTCCCCCGAGGCGGCAGATACGCAGTATTTT. This translates into CASSSPEAADTQYF. The full variable domain, in which reference TRBV5-1 and TRBJ2-3 provide the parts outside the CDR3, is KAGVTQTPRYLIKTRGQQVTLSCSPISGHRSVSWYQQTPGQGLQFLFEYFSETQRNKGNFPGRFSGRQFSNSRSEMNVSTLELGDSALYLCASSSPEAADTQYFGPGTRLTVL.

The J gene is TRBJ1-1, the V gene TRBV10-3, with 10 bases aligning to TRBD1. The CDR3 loop spans 19 amino acids. Germline lookup yields CDR1 ENHRY and CDR2 SYGVKD. V lost 2 bases to trimming and J lost 2 bases; unmatched junction nucleotides: 14. For the CDR3, the DNA is TGTGCCATCAGTGAGCCCGGGACAGGGGCCGTCGTCAGAAACACTGAAGCTTTCTTT. Translation gives CAISEPGTGAVVRNTEAFF.

The chain carries TRBV7-8 and TRBJ2-5; 12 nucleotides line up with TRBD2. The germline gives CDR1 SGHVS, CDR2 FQNEAQ. This CDR3 is 14 amino acids long. V dropped 4 bases and J dropped 7; count of bases not matched to a gene: 4. DNA for the CDR3: TGTGCCAGCAGCTCTAGCGGGAGGGATGGGACCCAGTACTTC. Residues: CASSSSGRDGTQYF.

The chain carries TRBV14 and TRBJ2-2; 14 nucleotides match TRBD2. Per the germline V gene, CDR1 is SGHDN and CDR2 is FVKESK. The CDR3 is 21 amino acids. V lost 4 bases to trimming and J lost 4 bases; unmatched junction nucleotides: 17. In DNA, the CDR3 is TGTGCCAGCAGCCCCCACGCCTCGGGACTAGCGGGGGTCGCGGGCACCGGGGAGCTGTTTTTT. Its translation is CASSPHASGLAGVAGTGELFF.

The V gene is TRBV15, the J gene TRBJ1-5; D is perhaps TRBD1 (6 bases). The CDR3 contains 15 residues. Per the germline V gene, CDR1 is LNHNV and CDR2 is YYDKDF (reference sequence). The germline V and J ends were trimmed by 6 bases and 4 bases, with 16 bases remaining between them. The CDR3 DNA sequence: TGTGCCACCAGGCCCCTCGGGGGGACAAATCAGCCCCAGCATTTT. Its translation is CATRPLGGTNQPQHF.

V and J are TRBV28 and TRBJ1-4; 7 bases line up with TRBD1. Germline V gene lookup returns CDR1 MDHEN and CDR2 SYDVKM. Losses at the gene ends were 3 bases for V and 7 bases for J; bases not matched to a gene: 5. This CDR3 spans 14 amino acids. CDR3 DNA sequence: TGTGCCAGCAGTTTGGACAGGCTCCGTGAAAAACTGTTTTTT. Its translation: CASSLDRLREKLFF. Complete variable domain (other parts from reference TRBV28 and TRBJ1-4): DVKVTQSSRYLVKRTGEKVFLECVQDMDHENMFWYRQDPGLGLRLIYFSYDVKMKEKGDIPEGYSVSREKKERFSLILESASTNQTSMYLCASSLDRLREKLFFGSGTQLSVL.

The rearrangement joins TRBV9 to TRBJ2-6; no definite D call. The CDR3 covers 13 residues. V was pared by 0 bases and J by 4 bases, with 2 bases between. Germline V gives CDR1 SGDLS, CDR2 YYNGEE. CDR3 DNA sequence: TGTGCCAGCAGCGTAGCGGGGGCCAACGTCCTGACTTTC. Translation: CASSVAGANVLTF.

J is TRBJ1-4 and V is TRBV4-3; D unclear. V shed 2 bases and J shed 2 bases, with 24 bases lying between them. The CDR3 is made up of 20 amino acids. Germline V gene lookup returns CDR1 LGHNA and CDR2 YSLEER. The DNA of the CDR3 is TGCGCCAGCAGCCAATCGAACGGGCCCGAACATCTATCGACTAATGAAAAACTGTTTTTT. It specifies CASSQSNGPEHLSTNEKLFF.

A note on this clone: This specimen includes other DNA sequences encoding the same CDR3. The chain recombines TRBV7-9 with TRBJ1-2; no firm D call. Looked up from germline, CDR1 is SEHNR and CDR2 is FQNEAQ (reference sequence). V dropped 1 base and J dropped 4 bases, with 4 bases sitting between them. The CDR3 covers 12 residues. The CDR3: CASSLEGYGYTF. CDR3 DNA sequence: TGTGCCAGCAGCTTAGAGGGCTATGGCTACACCTTC.

The chain employs TRBV7-5 and TRBJ2-5; the table's D call of TRBD1 was not tested on the DNA. TRBV7-5 is marked as a pseudogene. The CDR3 is 17 residues long. The CDR3 sequence: CARNHPRGAGGQETQYF. DNA for the CDR3: TGTGCCAGAAACCACCCCCGAGGGGCAGGGGGGCAAGAGACCCAGTACTTC.

The chain employs TRBV7-2 and TRBJ1-5; perhaps TRBD1 as D (6 bases). V shed 1 base and J shed 4 bases, with 11 bases lying between them. The germline V gene has CDR1 SGHTA and CDR2 FQGNSA. CDR3 length: 15 residues. The CDR3 DNA reads as TGTGCCAGCAGCTTAGTCTCAGGGGCTAATCAGCCCCAGCATTTT. The encoded protein is CASSLVSGANQPQHF.

This clone showed up just once. The chain has TRBV28 and TRBJ2-1; TRBD1 is a possible D gene (6 bases). CDR3 length equals 15 residues. Per the germline V gene, CDR1 is MDHEN and CDR2 is SYDVKM. Trimming stripped 6 bases from V and 1 base from J, with 13 bases between. The CDR3 protein is CASRYFGQSYNEQFF. CDR3 coding DNA: TGTGCCAGCAGATACTTCGGACAGTCCTACAATGAGCAGTTCTTC. The full variable domain, its missing parts supplied by reference TRBV28 and TRBJ2-1, is DVKVTQSSRYLVKRTGEKVFLECVQDMDHENMFWYRQDPGLGLRLIYFSYDVKMKEKGDIPEGYSVSREKKERFSLILESASTNQTSMYLCASRYFGQSYNEQFFGPGTRLTVL.

The CDR3 coding sequence is TGTGCCAGCTCCCCTAAGATGGATACGCAGTATTTT. Residues: CASSPKMDTQYF. The chain carries TRBV18 and TRBJ2-3; D not resolved. The ends were cut back, 6 bases at V and 6 bases at J, with 10 bases in the middle. This CDR3 region has 12 residues. From germline, CDR1 is KGHSH and CDR2 LQKENI.

A single count supports this clone. This chain connects TRBV5-1 to TRBJ2-3; D is unclear. CDR3 length equals 14 residues. Trimming took 1 base from V and 4 from J, leaving 10 bases between them. The germline V gene has CDR1 SGHRS and CDR2 YFSETQ. Written as DNA, the CDR3 is TGCGCCAGCAGCTTGCAAGGGTGGGCAGATACGCAGTATTTT. This encodes CASSLQGWADTQYF.

V gene TRBV28 combines with J gene TRBJ2-3, with D tentatively TRBD2 (5 bases). Trimming left V 7 bases short and J 6 bases short, with 26 bases between. Germline CDR1 and CDR2: MDHEN and SYDVKM. The CDR3 contains 17 residues. The CDR3 protein is CASIQSPGFNPGDTQYF. CDR3 in DNA: TGTGCCAGCATCCAATCCCCGGGATTTAACCCCGGGGATACGCAGTATTTT.

The chain employs TRBV6-5 and TRBJ2-5; TRBD2 is a possible D gene (6 bases). CDR1 MNHEY and CDR2 SVGAGI come from the germline V gene. V was clipped by 7 bases and J by 2 bases, with 11 bases between them. This CDR3 is 13 amino acids long. In nucleotides, the CDR3 is TGTGCCAGCACCTTTAGCGGACAAGAGACCCAGTACTTC. Protein product: CASTFSGQETQYF.